These T cell receptor beta chains were read from a single sample in a study of identical twins. TCRdb reprocessed the 5' RACE reads with MiXCR, giving one entry per CDR3 protein. Here the sample spans more than 350,000 distinct CDR3 sequences, approximately 8.8% being singletons. The specimen was naive T cells sorted from blood. The receptors were sampled from a woman aged 45-65 years in good health. Both conserved end residues are part of each CDR3. A D gene is named only where the DNA matches it firmly. Expanded clones are given a class, and other clones once, few, many or no size at all.

>NA|TRBV5-1|few|TRBJ2-2
TGCGCCAGCAGCTTGGGCGTGGAGGAGCTGTTTTTT
CASSLGVEELFF
>TRBD1|TRBV4-1|few|TRBJ1-6
TGCGCCAGCAGCCTACAGGGGCATTCACCCCTCCACTTT
CASSLQGHSPLHF
>NA|TRBV18|NA|TRBJ2-1
TGTGCCACAACGAGCGGAACTTCAAATGAGCAGTTCTTC
CATTSGTSNEQFF
>NA|TRBV29-1|many|TRBJ1-2
TGCAGCGTTTCAACCGGGACACCCTATGGCTACACCTTC
CSVSTGTPYGYTF
>TRBD2|TRBV2|many|TRBJ2-1
TGTGCCAGCAGTGAGCGGCTAGCGGGAGGTTCTGAGCAGTTCTTC
CASSERLAGGSEQFF
>TRBD1|TRBV2|NA|TRBJ1-1
TGTGGAGAGGGGGCAGGGTGGTTGAACACTGAAGCTTTCTTT
CGEGAGWLNTEAFF
>TRBD2|TRBV20-1|NA|TRBJ2-1
TGCAGTGCTAGAGATTTAGGGGGACTAGCGGGAAGCGATGAGCAGTTCTTC
CSARDLGGLAGSDEQFF
>NA|TRBV5-1|many|TRBJ1-6
TGCGCCAGCAGCCCTCCGGGACCCAACTCACCCCTCCACTTT
CASSPPGPNSPLHF
>TRBD2|TRBV12-3/TRBV12-4|once|TRBJ2-5
TGTGCCAGCTCAACAAACCAGGGAGGGAGGAAGGAGACCCAGTACTTC
CASSTNQGGRKETQYF
>NA|TRBV7-2|NA|TRBJ2-3
TGTGCCAGCAGCTTAGGGATAGGGAATACGCAGTATTTT
CASSLGIGNTQYF